Following are 26 T cell receptor beta chains from one sample sequenced in a study of blood T cell repertoires in COVID-19. Clones were sequenced by immunoSEQ multiplex PCR, and TCRdb holds only the in-frame ones, with some missing. The data show fewer than 85,000 clones, over 80% seen once. Sequencing was carried out using peripheral blood. These receptors were taken from a man over 45 with active COVID-19.

This clone was counted a single time. The rearrangement uses TRBV6-2 or TRBV6-3 and TRBJ1-5; perhaps TRBD1 as D (5 bases). The CDR3 runs to 16 residues. Per germline, CDR1 MNHEY and CDR2 SVGEGT. Trimming left V 6 bases short and J 2 bases short, with 17 bases between. The CDR3 coding sequence is TGTGCCAGCAGCCCCGTTGGGGGGATCGGCAATCAGCCCCAGCATTTT. It yields the protein CASSPVGGIGNQPQHF.

The chain carries TRBV29-1 and TRBJ2-7; D might be TRBD2 (5 bases). V dropped 4 bases and J dropped 6 bases, with 10 bases sitting between them. Germline CDR1 SQVTM, CDR2 ANQGSEA. This CDR3 spans 11 amino acids. CDR3 nucleotides: TGCAGCGTTGCACTCCGGGGCGAGCAGTACTTC. Encoded protein: CSVALRGEQYF.

The chain joins TRBV19 to TRBJ1-1; 7 bases match TRBD1. CDR1 is LNHDA and CDR2 is SQIVND in the germline V gene (reference sequence). The CDR3 has 15 amino acids. V dropped 3 bases and J dropped 1; count of bases not matched to a gene: 5. The CDR3, as DNA: TGTGCCAGTAGTATTTTGGGACAGCGGAACACTGAAGCTTTCTTT. This encodes CASSILGQRNTEAFF.

This rearrangement joins TRBV9 to TRBJ1-2; 8 nucleotides align to TRBD1. Losses at the gene ends were 6 bases for V and 4 bases for J; bases not matched to a gene: 8. The CDR3 length is 14 residues. CDR1 is SGDLS and CDR2 is YYNGEE in the germline V gene. Here the CDR3 reads CASNPDREGYGYTF. Here the CDR3 DNA reads TGTGCCAGCAACCCGGACAGGGAGGGCTATGGCTACACCTTC.

The V and J genes are TRBV24-1 and TRBJ2-1; 9 bases are a match to TRBD2. V shed 3 bases, J shed 4 bases, and the junction held 3 bases outside the gene matches. The length of the CDR3 is 15 residues. From germline, CDR1 is KGHDR and CDR2 SFDVKD. In nucleotides, the CDR3 is TGTGCCACCAGTGATGGACTAGCGAGTTACAATGAGCAGTTCTTC. This codes for CATSDGLASYNEQFF.

The chain is built from TRBV2 and TRBJ1-1; D is undetermined. This CDR3 region has 14 residues. The V end lost 4 bases, the J end lost 5 bases, and 14 bases lay between the germline ends. Germline-derived CDR1 and CDR2 are SNHLY and FYNNEI. Here the CDR3 reads CASSVEGSETEAFF. CDR3 DNA sequence: TGTGCCAGCAGTGTGGAGGGTAGTGAGACTGAAGCTTTCTTT.

J is TRBJ1-1 and V is TRBV5-1; no clear D. The CDR3 totals 16 residues. Between the trimmed V and J ends, which lost 4 bases and 3 bases, there was a span of 19 bases. Per germline, CDR1 SGHRS and CDR2 YFSETQ. The DNA of the CDR3 is TGCGCCAGCAGCCACCTGGGCGGGTCCGCGGACACTGAAGCTTTCTTT. It codes for CASSHLGGSADTEAFF.

The chain joins TRBV5-1 to TRBJ2-5; maybe TRBD2 (6 bases). Germline loops: CDR1 SGHRS, CDR2 YFSETQ. This CDR3 spans 14 amino acids. The germline V and J ends were trimmed by 3 bases and 7 bases, with 16 bases remaining between them. CDR3 protein: CASSSGDESGTQYF. CDR3 nucleotides: TGCGCCAGCAGCTCGGGGGACGAGTCAGGGACCCAGTACTTC.

The rearrangement links TRBV30 to TRBJ1-5; 7 positions agree with TRBD1. The CDR3 runs to 12 residues. V shed 2 bases and J 11 bases; nucleotides not matched to a gene: 6. Germline CDR1 GTSNPN, CDR2 SVGIG (reference sequence). CDR3 DNA sequence: TGTGCCTGGAGTCTTACAGACAGGGCCCAGCATTTT. As protein: CAWSLTDRAQHF.

A remark on this clone: This sample includes further DNA sequences coding for the same CDR3. The rearrangement uses TRBV18 and TRBJ1-2; TRBD1 matches at 9 bases. With 4 bases clipped from V and 6 bases from J, the junction kept 3 bases outside the gene matches. CDR3 length: 13 residues. Germline lookup yields CDR1 KGHSH and CDR2 LQKENI. CDR3 sequence: CASSQGQGDGYTF. Here the CDR3 DNA reads TGTGCCAGCTCACAGGGACAGGGCGATGGCTACACCTTC.

The CDR3 protein is CASSLNSYLNYGYTF. The CDR3 DNA is TGTGCCAGCAGCTTAAACAGCTACCTGAACTATGGCTACACCTTC. The V call is TRBV27, the J call TRBJ1-2; D is uncertain. The ends were cut back, 6 bases at V and 2 bases at J, with 16 bases in the middle. CDR1 is MNHEY, CDR2 SMNVEV, per germline (reference sequence). The CDR3 length is 15 residues.

The V and J genes are TRBV7-2 and TRBJ1-2, with a tentative D call TRBD1 (6 bases). Deletions cut 5 bases from V and 0 bases from J, with 13 bases between. From germline, CDR1 is SGHTA and CDR2 FQGNSA. The CDR3 length is 15 residues. CDR3 nucleotides: TGTGCCAGCAGCCCCCAGGGGAACTCTAACTATGGCTACACCTTC. Translation: CASSPQGNSNYGYTF.

The chain is built from TRBV24-1 and TRBJ2-3; D is perhaps TRBD1 (6 bases). The CDR3 is 14 amino acids. Germline V lookup: CDR1 KGHDR, CDR2 SFDVKD. V was cut by 4 bases and J by 0 bases, with 7 bases left in between. The CDR3 DNA follows: TGTGCCACCAGTGAAGGACAGAGCACAGATACGCAGTATTTT. The encoded protein is CATSEGQSTDTQYF.

The chain joins TRBV3-1 (or the pseudogene TRBV3-2) to TRBJ1-1; D possibly corresponds to TRBD1 (5 bases). The V end was cut by 8 bases, the J end by 6 bases, with 16 bases between. Germline V gene lookup returns CDR1 LGHDT and CDR2 YNNKEL (reference sequence). The CDR3 length is 13 residues. CDR3 loop: CASRGPGGSEAFF. Written as DNA, the CDR3 is TGTGCCAGCCGGGGACCGGGGGGGTCTGAAGCTTTCTTT.

This chain connects TRBV24-1 to TRBJ2-5; D gene ambiguous. Germline loops: CDR1 KGHDR, CDR2 SFDVKD. Trimming stripped 3 bases from V and 0 bases from J, with 10 bases between. The CDR3 sequence is 15 residues long. The CDR3 region has the DNA TGTGCCACCAGTGATCCGGGTCGGTACCAAGAGACCCAGTACTTC. This gives the protein CATSDPGRYQETQYF.

The chain is built from TRBV30 and TRBJ1-1; D might be TRBD1 (5 bases). The CDR3 loop spans 14 amino acids. With 2 bases removed from V and 6 bases from J, the gap between germline ends came to 16 bases. Germline-derived CDR1 and CDR2 are GTSNPN and SVGIG (reference sequence). The chain's CDR3 is CAWSLNSRAAEAFF. CDR3 nucleotides: TGTGCCTGGAGTTTAAATAGCAGGGCGGCTGAAGCTTTCTTT.

The chain employs TRBV6-5 and TRBJ1-1; TRBD1 matches at 10 bases. The CDR3 is 15 amino acids. CDR1 is MNHEY and CDR2 is SVGAGI in the germline V gene. The junction had 5 bases not matched to a gene; V was cut back by 1 base and J by 6 bases. The CDR3 region has the DNA TGTGCCAGCAGTTACTTGGGACAGGGGAGCGCTGAAGCTTTCTTT. Amino acid sequence: CASSYLGQGSAEAFF.

V is TRBV5-1 and J is TRBJ1-1; TRBD1 agrees at 8 bases. The germline gives CDR1 SGHRS, CDR2 YFSETQ. There are 14 residues in the CDR3. Trimming at V came to 4 bases and at J to 1 base, leaving 3 bases not matched to a gene. CDR3 nucleotides: TGCGCCAGCAGCCTCGGGACAGGGAACACTGAAGCTTTCTTT. Amino acid sequence: CASSLGTGNTEAFF.

CDR3 region: CASSADRRTNTGELFF. CDR3 sequence (DNA): TGTGCCAGCAGCGCGGACAGACGAACGAACACCGGGGAGCTGTTTTTT. The rearrangement uses TRBV5-4 and TRBJ2-2; TRBD1 might be the D (6 bases). Germline loops: CDR1 SGHNT, CDR2 YYREEE (reference sequence). V gave up 4 bases and J gave up 0 bases, with 13 bases separating them. The CDR3 contains 16 residues.

The V and J genes are TRBV11-2 and TRBJ2-7, with 7 positions matching TRBD2. The length of the CDR3 is 17 residues. Trimming cost V 5 bases and J 4 bases; bases outside gene matches: 17. Germline V CDR1 and CDR2: SGHAT, FQNNGV. Here the CDR3 reads CASSPGGSGRPGYEQYF. The CDR3 bases are TGTGCCAGCAGCCCCGGGGGTAGCGGGCGGCCAGGGTACGAGCAGTACTTC.

The V call is TRBV7-9, the J call TRBJ2-2; TRBD1 matches at 10 bases. V shed 4 bases, J shed 5 bases, and the junction held 1 base outside the gene matches. Germline loops: CDR1 SEHNR, CDR2 FQNEAQ (reference sequence). The length of the CDR3 is 14 residues. CDR3 sequence (DNA): TGTGCCAGCAGCTGGGGACAGGGGACCGGGGAGCTGTTTTTT. Encoded protein: CASSWGQGTGELFF.

The CDR3 DNA is TGTGCCAGCAGTGAAGGGGGACTAGCGGGAGGTGCCACAGATACGCAGTATTTT. Its translation is CASSEGGLAGGATDTQYF. The chain uses TRBV2 and TRBJ2-3; TRBD2 matches 15 bases. J was trimmed by 2 bases and V by 1 base; bases with no gene match: 4. CDR3 length equals 18 residues. CDR1 and CDR2 (germline): SNHLY, FYNNEI.

The genes are TRBV28 and TRBJ2-7, with D possibly being TRBD1 (5 bases). Germline lookup yields CDR1 MDHEN and CDR2 SYDVKM. V was shortened by 5 bases and J by 3 bases, with 20 bases between the two germline ends. The CDR3 runs 16 residues. CDR3 protein: CASSRPSAGYVYEQYF. CDR3 bases: TGTGCCAGCAGTCGCCCCTCCGCAGGGTATGTCTACGAGCAGTACTTC.

The chain uses TRBV11-2 and TRBJ1-4; D not resolved. Trimming removed 5 bases from V and 3 bases from J, with 13 bases in between. There are 15 residues in the CDR3. Germline CDR1 and CDR2: SGHAT and FQNNGV. This chain's CDR3 is CASSQRTGANEKLFF. DNA of the CDR3: TGTGCCAGCAGCCAGAGGACGGGAGCTAATGAAAAACTGTTTTTT.

The chain joins TRBV19 to TRBJ1-5; D call uncertain. Germline V gene sequence: CDR1 LNHDA, CDR2 SQIVND (reference sequence). Trimming shortened V by 4 bases and J by 0 bases, and 7 bases separated the two germline ends. The CDR3 is made up of 14 amino acids. This CDR3 is CASSTEDSNQPQHF. In nucleotides, the CDR3 is TGTGCCAGTAGTACGGAGGATAGCAATCAGCCCCAGCATTTT.

V gene TRBV28 combines with J gene TRBJ2-1; TRBD2 matches at 9 bases. Trimming cost V 7 bases and J 6 bases; bases outside gene matches: 10. CDR3 size: 15 residues. Germline values: CDR1 MDHEN, CDR2 SYDVKM. In DNA, the CDR3 is TGTGCCAGCACTAGGGCTGGACTAGCGAGCAATGAGCAGTTCTTC. As protein: CASTRAGLASNEQFF.